Below are 23 T cell receptor beta chains sequenced from a single sample in a study of shared clonotypes between healthy human individuals (TCRdb year 2020). The method was the immunoSEQ multiplex PCR assay. The immuneACCESS repertoire file appears here via TCRdb, limited to in-frame rearrangements. These files lack a portion of the clones; in checked studies, under half of the deficit traces to unresolved V genes, and the cause of the others is not known. Here the sample has 1,500,000 or so clones; roughly 96% occur a single time. The ten biggest clones cover roughly 1.2% of the sample. The sample consisted of naive CD4+ T cells sorted from blood. Per the publication, the cell subset or site label means: CD45RA+ positively selected. The receptors were sampled from a man aged 30-40 years in good health.

The chain combines TRBV27 with TRBJ1-1; unclear D gene. Germline-derived CDR1 and CDR2 are MNHEY and SMNVEV (reference sequence). The CDR3 consists of 15 residues. Deletions cut 0 bases from V and 4 bases from J, with 12 bases between. The CDR3 region is CASSLSSMYGTEAFF. In DNA, the CDR3 is TGTGCCAGCAGTTTATCGAGTATGTATGGCACTGAAGCTTTCTTT.

V is TRBV11-3 and J is TRBJ2-1; 15 positions match TRBD2. This CDR3 is 15 amino acids long. V lost 5 bases, J lost 15 bases, and 11 bases stayed unmatched. Germline V CDR1 and CDR2: SGHNT, YENEEA. The CDR3 sequence is CASSDGLAGGPFLFF. The CDR3 DNA reads TGTGCCAGCAGCGACGGACTAGCGGGAGGGCCGTTTCTGTTCTTC.

This chain connects TRBV29-1 to TRBJ2-7; no firm D call. V lost 4 bases, J lost 4 bases, and 17 bases lay in between. This CDR3 comprises 14 residues. Germline CDR1 SQVTM, CDR2 ANQGSEA. The CDR3 nucleotides read TGCAGCGTTGGACCGTCGCTAGGAGAGTACGAGCAGTACTTC. This codes for CSVGPSLGEYEQYF.

The chain combines TRBV9 with TRBJ2-3, with D uncertain. The V gene lost 4 bases and the J gene lost 1 base, with 13 bases spanning the gap. Germline assignment: CDR1 SGDLS and CDR2 YYNGEE. The CDR3 spans 15 residues. The CDR3 region has the DNA TGTGCCAGCAGCCTCCTAAACCTAGGCACAGATACGCAGTATTTT. This gives the protein CASSLLNLGTDTQYF.

The chain is built from TRBV5-5 and TRBJ2-1; 9 bases fit TRBD2. J lost 4 bases, V lost 0 bases, and 11 bases had no gene match. This CDR3 is built from 18 residues. The germline V gene has CDR1 SGHKS and CDR2 YYEKEE (reference sequence). CDR3: CASSLVPVTLAGYNEQFF. CDR3 sequence (DNA): TGTGCCAGCAGCTTGGTCCCAGTAACCCTAGCGGGATACAATGAGCAGTTCTTC.

The CDR3 DNA sequence: TGCGCCAGCAGTGGAGGGACAGCTATGAACACTGAAGCTTTCTTT. Amino acid sequence: CASSGGTAMNTEAFF. This rearrangement joins TRBV10-1 to TRBJ1-1, with 7 positions matching TRBD1. Per germline, CDR1 WNHNN and CDR2 SYGVQD (reference sequence). There are 15 residues in the CDR3. V dropped 4 bases and J dropped 0; count of bases not matched to a gene: 5.

The V call is TRBV7-2, the J call TRBJ2-5, with 10 nucleotides matching TRBD2. This CDR3 has 14 residues. V lost 9 bases, J lost 1 base, and 5 bases stayed unmatched. In germline, CDR1 is SGHTA, CDR2 FQGNSA. The CDR3 spells CASRAGGSQETQYF. CDR3 DNA sequence: TGTGCCAGTAGAGCGGGAGGGAGCCAAGAGACCCAGTACTTC.

The chain carries TRBV6-5 and TRBJ2-7; 10 bases agree with TRBD1. The V segment lost 6 bases and the J segment 6 bases; nucleotides outside the gene matches: 11. In germline, CDR1 is MNHEY, CDR2 SVGAGI. CDR3 length: 15 residues. The CDR3 DNA reads TGTGCCAGCAGGCTGACAGGACAGGGGGAGATCGAGCAGTACTTC. Translated, it gives CASRLTGQGEIEQYF.

CDR3 nucleotide sequence: TGCGCCAGCAGACGTGCCAGTAACTCCTACAATGAGCAGTTCTTC. Translated: CASRRASNSYNEQFF. V is TRBV5-1 and J is TRBJ2-1; D remains ambiguous. V gave up 5 bases and J gave up 0 bases, with 12 bases separating them. There are 15 residues in the CDR3. CDR1 and CDR2 (germline): SGHRS, YFSETQ.

Worth noting for this clone: The same CDR3 arises from other DNA sequences in this sample as well. The chain recombines TRBV5-1 with TRBJ2-3; 12 nucleotides agree with TRBD2. The CDR3 is made up of 15 amino acids. Germline V gives CDR1 SGHRS, CDR2 YFSETQ. After removal of 0 bases from V and 5 bases from J, the junction contained 1 base not matched to a gene. The CDR3 DNA sequence: TGCGCCAGCAGCTTGGGACTAGCGGGAGAAGATACGCAGTATTTT. The encoded protein is CASSLGLAGEDTQYF.

The chain has TRBV6-5 and TRBJ1-5; D is uncertain. Looked up from germline, CDR1 is MNHEY and CDR2 is SVGAGI. The CDR3 contains 14 residues. Trimming shortened V by 4 bases and J by 5 bases, and 12 bases separated the two germline ends. The CDR3 here is CASSSTRVYQPQHF. In DNA form, the CDR3 reads TGTGCCAGCAGTTCGACGAGGGTATATCAGCCCCAGCATTTT.

This rearrangement joins TRBV7-9 to TRBJ2-7, with TRBD2 identical over 7 bases. V lost 5 bases to trimming and J lost 6 bases; unmatched junction nucleotides: 10. Germline V CDR1 and CDR2: SEHNR, FQNEAQ (reference sequence). The length of the CDR3 is 14 residues. CDR3 DNA: TGTGCCAGCAGCCCTGGATTGCGGGAGTTCGAGCAGTACTTC. Protein sequence: CASSPGLREFEQYF.

This clone was recorded only once. This sequence joins TRBV21-1 and TRBJ2-7. TRBV21-1 is flagged as a pseudogene. The CDR3 length is 11 residues. CDR3 region: CASNPGTEQYF. The CDR3 DNA reads as TGTGCCAGCAACCCAGGGACCGAGCAGTACTTC.

The rearrangement joins TRBV7-3 to TRBJ2-7, with 8 bases lining up with TRBD2. The V segment lost 1 base and the J segment 8 bases; nucleotides outside the gene matches: 13. Germline V gives CDR1 SGHTA, CDR2 FQGTGA. The CDR3 is 16 amino acids. Written as DNA, the CDR3 is TGTGCCAGCAGCTTAATAGCGGGATCCGACCCTCGGAAGCAGTACTTC. This gives the protein CASSLIAGSDPRKQYF.

This sequence joins TRBV18 and TRBJ2-7; weak D call: TRBD1 (6 bases). Trimming removed 3 bases from V and 1 base from J, with 10 bases in between. Germline V lookup: CDR1 KGHSH, CDR2 LQKENI. There are 14 residues in the CDR3. CDR3 DNA: TGTGCCAGCTCACCGGGGGCCGAGTCCTACGAGCAGTACTTC. Amino acids: CASSPGAESYEQYF.

The chain combines TRBV2 with TRBJ2-7; D might be TRBD2 (6 bases). The V gene lost 4 bases and the J gene lost 4 bases, with 11 bases spanning the gap. There are 13 residues in the CDR3. Germline V gene data show CDR1 as SNHLY and CDR2 as FYNNEI. CDR3 residues: CASSVGGEYEQYF. DNA of the CDR3: TGTGCCAGCAGTGTCGGAGGGGAATACGAGCAGTACTTC.

V and J are TRBV5-5 and TRBJ1-1, with D hard to call. Per the germline V gene, CDR1 is SGHKS and CDR2 is YYEKEE (reference sequence). V lost 4 bases and J 3 bases, leaving 13 bases between the germline ends. The CDR3 covers 14 residues. Here the CDR3 DNA reads TGTGCCAGCAGCCTAGGGTTTGGGGACACTGAAGCTTTCTTT. Protein: CASSLGFGDTEAFF.

V is TRBV7-3 and J is TRBJ2-1; 14 bases fit TRBD2. With V trimmed by 0 bases and J by 7 bases, 5 bases remained unmatched. The CDR3 has 17 residues. Looked up from germline, CDR1 is SGHTA and CDR2 is FQGTGA. CDR3 loop: CASSLTGGLAGVNEQFF. In DNA form, the CDR3 reads TGTGCCAGCAGCTTAACTGGGGGACTAGCGGGAGTTAATGAGCAGTTCTTC. The variable domain in full, with the rest retrieved from reference TRBV7-3 and TRBJ2-1, is GAGVSQTPSNKVTEKGKYVELRCDPISGHTALYWYRQSLGQGPEFLIYFQGTGAADDSGLPNDRFFAVRPEGSVSTLKIQRTERGDSAVYLCASSLTGGLAGVNEQFFGPGTRLTVL.

The V and J genes are TRBV18 and TRBJ1-1; 10 positions match TRBD1. V was pared by 3 bases and J by 6 bases, with 10 bases of the junction left unmatched. Germline V gene sequence: CDR1 KGHSH, CDR2 LQKENI. The CDR3 is 16 residues long. CDR3 nucleotide sequence: TGTGCCAGCTCACCCCTCCCGGGACAGGGGCAGGCTGAAGCTTTCTTT. Translated, it gives CASSPLPGQGQAEAFF.

The sample holds one count of this clone. V and J are TRBV19 and TRBJ1-3, with D unresolved. V was pared by 3 bases and J by 2 bases, with 14 bases between. CDR3 size: 16 residues. CDR1 and CDR2 (germline): LNHDA, SQIVND (reference sequence). CDR3 in DNA: TGTGCCAGTAGTATGGGAGAGGGAGAGGCTGGAAACACCATATATTTT. Protein sequence: CASSMGEGEAGNTIYF.

As concerns this clone: Other DNA sequences in the sample encode the same CDR3. The chain has TRBV11-2 and TRBJ2-5; TRBD1 matches at 7 bases. This CDR3 has 14 amino acids. J was trimmed by 4 bases and V by 1 base; bases with no gene match: 3. Germline assignment: CDR1 SGHAT and CDR2 FQNNGV. CDR3 nucleotide sequence: TGTGCCAGCAGCTTAGGACAGGGAAGAGAGACCCAGTACTTC. Its translation: CASSLGQGRETQYF.

This chain connects TRBV19 to TRBJ2-7, with TRBD1 matching over 10 bases. With 5 bases clipped from V and 2 bases from J, the junction kept 6 bases outside the gene matches. This CDR3 region has 15 residues. Germline values: CDR1 LNHDA, CDR2 SQIVND (reference sequence). The CDR3 DNA reads TGTGCCAGTAGTGGCAGGGACAGGGGAACCTACGAGCAGTACTTC. Protein product: CASSGRDRGTYEQYF.

This chain connects TRBV4-2 to TRBJ2-1, with 7 bases fitting TRBD2. Germline loops: CDR1 LGHNA, CDR2 YNFKEQ. The V gene end was trimmed by 1 base and the J gene end by 5 bases; junction bases not matched to a gene: 14. The CDR3 consists of 18 residues. The CDR3 region is CASSQAILAAPSDNEQFF. In DNA form, the CDR3 reads TGTGCCAGCAGCCAAGCGATTCTAGCGGCCCCGTCAGACAATGAGCAGTTCTTC.